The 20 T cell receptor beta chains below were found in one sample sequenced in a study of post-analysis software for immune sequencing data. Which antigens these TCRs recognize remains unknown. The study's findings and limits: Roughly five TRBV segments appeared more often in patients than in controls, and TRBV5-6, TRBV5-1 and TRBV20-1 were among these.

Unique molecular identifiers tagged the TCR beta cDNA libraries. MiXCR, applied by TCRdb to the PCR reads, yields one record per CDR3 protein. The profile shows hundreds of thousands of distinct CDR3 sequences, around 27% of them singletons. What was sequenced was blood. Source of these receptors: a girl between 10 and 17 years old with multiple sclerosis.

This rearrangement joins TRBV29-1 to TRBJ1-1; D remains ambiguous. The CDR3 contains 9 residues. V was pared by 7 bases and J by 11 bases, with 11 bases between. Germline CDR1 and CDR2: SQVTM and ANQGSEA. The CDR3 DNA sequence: TGCAGCGCCACCGGTGAGGCTTTCTTT. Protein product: CSATGEAFF.

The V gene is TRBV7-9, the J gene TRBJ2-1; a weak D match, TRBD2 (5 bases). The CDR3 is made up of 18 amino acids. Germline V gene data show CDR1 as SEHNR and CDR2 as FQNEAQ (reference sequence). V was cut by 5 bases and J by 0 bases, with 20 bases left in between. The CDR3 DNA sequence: TGTGCCAGCAGCCTGCCCCGACTGGATACTAGCTCCTACAATGAGCAGTTCTTC. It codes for CASSLPRLDTSSYNEQFF.

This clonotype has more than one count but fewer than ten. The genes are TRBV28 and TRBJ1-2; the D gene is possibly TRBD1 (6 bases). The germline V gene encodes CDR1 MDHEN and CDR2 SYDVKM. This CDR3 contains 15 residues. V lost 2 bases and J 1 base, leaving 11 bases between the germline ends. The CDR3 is CASSLTQGDNYGYTF. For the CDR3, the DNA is TGTGCCAGCAGTTTAACACAGGGTGATAACTATGGCTACACCTTC.

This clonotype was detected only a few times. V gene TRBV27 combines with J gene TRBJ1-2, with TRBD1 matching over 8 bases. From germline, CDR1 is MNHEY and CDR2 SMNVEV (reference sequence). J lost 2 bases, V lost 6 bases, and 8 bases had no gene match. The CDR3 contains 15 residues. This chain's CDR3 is CASSRVPGGNYGYTF. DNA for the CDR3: TGTGCCAGCAGCCGCGTACCAGGGGGCAACTATGGCTACACCTTC.

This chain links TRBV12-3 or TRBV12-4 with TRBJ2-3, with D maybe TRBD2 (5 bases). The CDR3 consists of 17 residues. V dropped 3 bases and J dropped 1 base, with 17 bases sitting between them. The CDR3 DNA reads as TGTGCCAGCAGTTTTGGCTGTTGGAGGATTCGCACAGATACGCAGTATTTT. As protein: CASSFGCWRIRTDTQYF.

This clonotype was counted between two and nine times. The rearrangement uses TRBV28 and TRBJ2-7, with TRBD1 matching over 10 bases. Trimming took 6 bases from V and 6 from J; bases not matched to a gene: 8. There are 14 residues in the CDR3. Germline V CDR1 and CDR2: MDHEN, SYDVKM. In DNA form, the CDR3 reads TGTGCCAGCAGCCACGACAGGGGGCGGCCCGAGCAGTACTTC. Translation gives CASSHDRGRPEQYF.

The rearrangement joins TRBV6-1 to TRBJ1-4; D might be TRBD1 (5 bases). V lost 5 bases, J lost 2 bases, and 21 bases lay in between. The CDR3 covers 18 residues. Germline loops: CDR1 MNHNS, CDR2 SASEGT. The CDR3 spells CASSRESGVQLTNEKLFF. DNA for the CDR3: TGTGCCAGCAGTCGCGAATCGGGGGTACAACTGACTAATGAAAAACTGTTTTTT.

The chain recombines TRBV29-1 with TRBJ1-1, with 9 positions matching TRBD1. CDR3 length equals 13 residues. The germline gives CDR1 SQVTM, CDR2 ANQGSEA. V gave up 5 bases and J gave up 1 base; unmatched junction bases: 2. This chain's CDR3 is CSVWDRANTEAFF. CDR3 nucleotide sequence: TGCAGCGTTTGGGACAGGGCGAACACTGAAGCTTTCTTT. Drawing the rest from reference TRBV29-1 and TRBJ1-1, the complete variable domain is SAVISQKPSRDICQRGTSLTIQCQVDSQVTMMFWYRQQPGQSLTLIATANQGSEATYESGFVIDKFPISRPNLTFSTLTVSNMSPEDSSIYLCSVWDRANTEAFFGQGTRLTVV.

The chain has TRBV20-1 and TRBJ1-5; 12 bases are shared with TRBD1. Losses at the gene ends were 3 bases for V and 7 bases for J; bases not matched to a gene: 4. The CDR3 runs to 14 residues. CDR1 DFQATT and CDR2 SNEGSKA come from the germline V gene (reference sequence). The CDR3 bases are TGCAGTGCTAGTCCCGGGACAGGGGGCCAGCCCCAGCATTTT. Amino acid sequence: CSASPGTGGQPQHF.

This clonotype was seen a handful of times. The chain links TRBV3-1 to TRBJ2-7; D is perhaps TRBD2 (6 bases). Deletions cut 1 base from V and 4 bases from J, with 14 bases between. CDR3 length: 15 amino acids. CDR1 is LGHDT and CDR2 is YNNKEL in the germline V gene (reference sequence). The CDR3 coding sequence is TGTGCCAGCAGCCAAGGGGCTGGGGGGATTTACGAGCAGTACTTC. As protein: CASSQGAGGIYEQYF.

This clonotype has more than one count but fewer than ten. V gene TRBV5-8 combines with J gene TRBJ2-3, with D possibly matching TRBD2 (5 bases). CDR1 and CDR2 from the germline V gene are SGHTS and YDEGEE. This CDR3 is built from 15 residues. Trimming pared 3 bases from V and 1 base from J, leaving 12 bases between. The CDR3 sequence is CASSSGLPGTDTQYF. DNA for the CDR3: TGTGCCAGCAGCTCCGGACTCCCTGGCACAGATACGCAGTATTTT.

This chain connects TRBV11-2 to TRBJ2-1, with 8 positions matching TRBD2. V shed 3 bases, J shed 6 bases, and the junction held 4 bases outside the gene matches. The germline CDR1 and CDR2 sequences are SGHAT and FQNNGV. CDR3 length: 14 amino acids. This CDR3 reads CASSFLAGLNEQFF. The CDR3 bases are TGTGCCAGCAGCTTTCTAGCGGGCCTCAATGAGCAGTTCTTC.

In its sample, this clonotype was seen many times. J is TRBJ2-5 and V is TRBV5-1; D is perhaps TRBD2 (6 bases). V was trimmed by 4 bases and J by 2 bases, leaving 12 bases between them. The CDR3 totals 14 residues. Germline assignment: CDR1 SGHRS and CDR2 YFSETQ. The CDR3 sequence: CASSTGTSQETQYF. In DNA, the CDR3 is TGCGCCAGCAGCACGGGGACTTCTCAAGAGACCCAGTACTTC.

CDR3 DNA: TGTGCCACCAGTGATCTGGGGTCGGGTTCGGAGACCCAGTACTTC. It specifies CATSDLGSGSETQYF. The chain combines TRBV24-1 with TRBJ2-5; D call uncertain. In germline, CDR1 is KGHDR, CDR2 SFDVKD. The CDR3 has 15 residues. V lost 3 bases and J 5 bases, leaving 15 bases between the germline ends.

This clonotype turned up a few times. The CDR3 loop reads CASIRWGRQDTQYF. The CDR3 nucleotides are TGTGCCAGCATCCGATGGGGTCGGCAAGATACGCAGTATTTT. The rearrangement joins TRBV28 to TRBJ2-3; no reliable D call. The CDR3 is 14 amino acids. Germline lookup yields CDR1 MDHEN and CDR2 SYDVKM. The ends were cut back, 7 bases at V and 5 bases at J, with 16 bases in the middle.

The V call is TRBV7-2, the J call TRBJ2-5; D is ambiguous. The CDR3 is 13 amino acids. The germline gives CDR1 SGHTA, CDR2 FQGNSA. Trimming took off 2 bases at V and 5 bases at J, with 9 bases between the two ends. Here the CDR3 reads CASSLNNRETQYF. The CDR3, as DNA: TGTGCCAGCAGCTTAAACAATCGGGAGACCCAGTACTTC.

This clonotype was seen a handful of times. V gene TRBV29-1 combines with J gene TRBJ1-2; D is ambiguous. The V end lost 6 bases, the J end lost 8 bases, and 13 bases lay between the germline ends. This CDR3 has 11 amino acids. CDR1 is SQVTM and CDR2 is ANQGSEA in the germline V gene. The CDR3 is CSVPALGGYTF. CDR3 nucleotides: TGCAGCGTGCCGGCGTTGGGCGGCTACACCTTC.

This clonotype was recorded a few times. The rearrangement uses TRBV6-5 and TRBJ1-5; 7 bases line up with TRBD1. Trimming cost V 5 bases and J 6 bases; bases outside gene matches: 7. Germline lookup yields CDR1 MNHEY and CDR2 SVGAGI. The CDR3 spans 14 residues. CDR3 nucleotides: TGTGCCAGCAGTAGGGGGCCACAGGTTCAGCCCCAGCATTTT. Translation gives CASSRGPQVQPQHF.

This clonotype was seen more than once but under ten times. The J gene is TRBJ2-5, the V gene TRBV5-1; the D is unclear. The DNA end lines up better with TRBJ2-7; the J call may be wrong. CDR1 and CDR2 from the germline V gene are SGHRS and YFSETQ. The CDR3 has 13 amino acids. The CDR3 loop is CASSLAGVHEQYF. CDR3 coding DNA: TGCGCCAGCAGCTTGGCCGGAGTGCACGAGCAGTACTTC.

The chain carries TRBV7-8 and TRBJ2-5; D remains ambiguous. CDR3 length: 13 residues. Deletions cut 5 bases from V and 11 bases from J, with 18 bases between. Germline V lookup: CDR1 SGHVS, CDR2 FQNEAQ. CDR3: CASSPTPRDEQYF. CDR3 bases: TGTGCCAGCAGCCCCACCCCTAGGGATGAGCAGTACTTC.